The clone carrying this T cell receptor (beta chain) was seen ten or more times. Its cognate antigen is unknown. The data stem from a study of identical twins. TCRdb recomputed calls from the 5' RACE reads with MiXCR, one row per CDR3 protein. The data contain 200,000 or so distinct CDR3 sequences, around 8% of them singletons. Every sampled donor was Caucasian and healthy. Whole-study findings and limits: Twin pairs' shared out-of-frame alpha sequences were enriched in low generation probability. A lower insertion count was a feature of abundant cord blood beta clonotypes, with no such feature in memory repertoires. Sequences that were beta out-of-frame showed weaker excess twin sharing.

The sample was also reused in another study, on yellow fever vaccine responses in identical twins.

The sample was memory (CD45RO+) T cells sorted from blood. This clonotype was obtained from a woman between 18 and 30 years old in good health.

The CDR3 here is CATQDTGELFF. Here the CDR3 DNA reads TGTGCCACACAGGACACCGGGGAGCTGTTTTTT. The chain uses TRBV10-3 and TRBJ2-2; possible D gene TRBD1, 5 bases. This CDR3 comprises 11 residues. Germline lookup yields CDR1 ENHRY and CDR2 SYGVKD. Trimming removed 10 bases from V and 3 bases from J, with 6 bases in between.